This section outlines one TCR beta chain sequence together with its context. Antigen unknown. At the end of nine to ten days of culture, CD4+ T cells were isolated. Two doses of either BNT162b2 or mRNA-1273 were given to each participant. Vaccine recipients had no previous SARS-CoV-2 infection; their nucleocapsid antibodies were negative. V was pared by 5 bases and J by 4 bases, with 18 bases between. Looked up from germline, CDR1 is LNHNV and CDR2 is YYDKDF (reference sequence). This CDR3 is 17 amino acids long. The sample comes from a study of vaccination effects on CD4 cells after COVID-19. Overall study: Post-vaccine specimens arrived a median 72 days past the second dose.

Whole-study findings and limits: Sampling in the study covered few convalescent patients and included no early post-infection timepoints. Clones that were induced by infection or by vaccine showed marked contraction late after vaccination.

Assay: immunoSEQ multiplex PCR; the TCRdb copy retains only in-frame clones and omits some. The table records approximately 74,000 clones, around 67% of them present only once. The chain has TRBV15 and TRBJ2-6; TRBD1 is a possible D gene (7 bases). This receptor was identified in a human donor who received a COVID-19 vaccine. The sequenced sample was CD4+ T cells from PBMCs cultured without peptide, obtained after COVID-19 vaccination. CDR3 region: CATSRGGGGAGANVLTF. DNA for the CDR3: TGTGCCACCAGCCGAGGAGGAGGGGGCGCCGGGGCCAACGTCCTGACTTTC.